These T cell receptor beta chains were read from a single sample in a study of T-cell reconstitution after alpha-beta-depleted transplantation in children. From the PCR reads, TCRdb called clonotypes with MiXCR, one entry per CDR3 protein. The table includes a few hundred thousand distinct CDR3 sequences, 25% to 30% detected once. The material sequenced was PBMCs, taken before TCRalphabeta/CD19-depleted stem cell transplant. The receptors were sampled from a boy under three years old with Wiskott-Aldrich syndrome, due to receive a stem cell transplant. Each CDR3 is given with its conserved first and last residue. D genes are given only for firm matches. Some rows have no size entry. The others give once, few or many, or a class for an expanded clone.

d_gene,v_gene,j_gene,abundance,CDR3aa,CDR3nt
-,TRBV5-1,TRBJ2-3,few,CASSGRAGKDTQYF,TGCGCCAGCAGCGGCCGGGCGGGAAAAGATACGCAGTATTTT
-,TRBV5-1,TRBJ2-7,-,CASSFFTTTGEQYF,TGCGCCAGCAGCTTCTTTACGACCACTGGAGAGCAGTACTTC
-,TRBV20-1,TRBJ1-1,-,CSARFQNTEAFF,TGCAGTGCTAGGTTCCAGAACACTGAAGCTTTCTTT
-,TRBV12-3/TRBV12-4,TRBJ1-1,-,CASSFGVRTAEAFF,TGTGCCAGCAGTTTCGGGGTGCGCACCGCTGAAGCTTTCTTT
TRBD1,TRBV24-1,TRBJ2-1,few,CATRPGQGGGNEQFF,TGTGCCACCAGACCGGGACAGGGAGGGGGCAATGAGCAGTTCTTC
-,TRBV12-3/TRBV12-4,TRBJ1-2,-,CASSLGFYGYTF,TGTGCCAGCAGTTTAGGATTCTATGGCTACACCTTC
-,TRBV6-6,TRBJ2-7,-,CASRDDREQYF,TGTGCCAGCAGGGATGACAGGGAGCAGTACTTC
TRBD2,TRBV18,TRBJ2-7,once,CASSPRREAYEQYF,TGTGCCAGCTCACCACGGCGGGAGGCCTACGAGCAGTACTTC
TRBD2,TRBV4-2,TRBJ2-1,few,CASSPTLAGGGNEQFF,TGTGCCAGCAGCCCTACCCTAGCGGGAGGTGGCAATGAGCAGTTCTTC
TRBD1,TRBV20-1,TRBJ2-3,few,CSASLPGQGTRDTQYF,TGCAGTGCTAGTCTTCCGGGACAGGGGACAAGAGATACGCAGTATTTT
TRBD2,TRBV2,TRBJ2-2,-,CASTAVGGTGELFF,TGTGCCAGCACCGCGGTGGGGGGGACCGGGGAGCTGTTTTTT
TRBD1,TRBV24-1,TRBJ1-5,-,CATSGTGTGANQPQHF,TGTGCCACCAGTGGCACCGGGACAGGGGCAAATCAGCCCCAGCATTTT
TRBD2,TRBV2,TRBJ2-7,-,CASTGLGGENSYEQYF,TGTGCCAGCACGGGCCTTGGGGGGGAGAACTCCTACGAGCAGTACTTC
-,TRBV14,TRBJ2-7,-,CASSQIRDTYEQYF,TGTGCCAGCAGCCAAATCCGGGACACCTACGAGCAGTACTTC
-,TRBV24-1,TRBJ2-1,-,CATSDFRGGEQFF,TGTGCCACCAGTGATTTCAGGGGCGGTGAGCAGTTCTTC
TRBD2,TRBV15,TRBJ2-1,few,CATSSGGLAGEDEQFF,TGTGCCACCAGCAGTGGTGGACTAGCGGGAGAGGATGAGCAGTTCTTC